Listed below are T cell receptor beta chains from one sample, sequenced in a study of Graves' ophthalmopathy and Graves' hyperthyroidism. MiXCR, run by TCRdb on the multiplex PCR reads, gives a single entry per CDR3 protein. The sample shows about 1.1 million distinct CDR3 sequences, about two fifths of them seen only once. The sample consisted of peripheral blood or thyroid tissue (not recorded which). These receptors were obtained from an adult man with Graves' hyperthyroidism. The CDR3 runs from the conserved cysteine through the conserved F or W. D genes are given only for firm matches. The listing skips clone size in some rows; elsewhere it reads once, few, many or a size class.

>few|TRBV18|TRBJ2-5|-
TGTGCCAGCTCCCCCGTTGAGGGCGTATCAGAGACCCAGTACTTC
CASSPVEGVSETQYF
>many|TRBV5-1|TRBJ1-1|TRBD1
TGCGCCAGCAGCCCGGACAGGATGAACACTGAAGCTTTCTTT
CASSPDRMNTEAFF
>-|TRBV7-9|TRBJ2-5|-
TGTGCCAGCAGCTACAGACCCGATAGCACAGATACGCAGTACTTC
CASSYRPDSTDTQYF
>many|TRBV12-3/TRBV12-4|TRBJ1-6|TRBD1
TGTGCCAGCAGTCTACGGACAGGGGGAAATTCACCCCTCCACTTT
CASSLRTGGNSPLHF
>-|TRBV13|TRBJ1-5|TRBD1
TGTGCCAGCAGCCAGGACAGGGGGCATGGCAATCAGCCCCGGCATTTT
CASSQDRGHGNQPRHF
>-|TRBV10-3|TRBJ2-7|TRBD1
TGTGCCATCGGACAGGGTGAGCAGTACTTC
CAIGQGEQYF
>once|TRBV10-3|TRBJ2-7|-
TGTGCCAAGGCGGGACAGACCTACGAGCAGTACTTC
CAKAGQTYEQYF
>many|TRBV7-9|TRBJ2-7|-
TGTGCCAGCAGCTTAGGACAGTACTCCTACGAGCAGTACTTC
CASSLGQYSYEQYF
>-|TRBV6-4|TRBJ2-5|TRBD1
TGTGCCAGCAGTGACTATGGGACAGACCAAGAGACCCAGTGCTTC
CASSDYGTDQETQCF
>few|TRBV2|TRBJ1-1|-
TGTGCCAGCAGTGCCTGGACAGAAATGAACACTGAAGCTTTCTTT
CASSAWTEMNTEAFF
>-|TRBV10-3|TRBJ1-1|-
TGTGCCATCAGTGATCCCGGGACGTCGAACACTGAAGCTTTCTTT
CAISDPGTSNTEAFF
>-|TRBV7-2|TRBJ2-5|-
TGTGCCAGCAGCCGGAGCTCCTCTGGGCGGGAACTCCAAGAGACCCAGTACTTC
CASSRSSSGRELQETQYF
>many|TRBV29-1|TRBJ1-1|-
TGCAGCGTTCAGGGGTCAGGGACACGGGACACTGAAGCTTTCTTT
CSVQGSGTRDTEAFF
>few|TRBV10-1|TRBJ2-2|TRBD2
TGCGCCAGCAGCCGCGGGGGGACTTCGGAGCTGTTTTTT
CASSRGGTSELFF
>-|TRBV20-1|TRBJ2-5|TRBD1
TGCAGTGCTATGGGACAGGGCCAAGAGACCCAGTACTTC
CSAMGQGQETQYF
>few|TRBV7-2|TRBJ2-5|TRBD1
TGTGCCAGCAGCTTAGTATCGACCGGGACAGGGAGGAGAGAGACCCAGTACTTC
CASSLVSTGTGRRETQYF
>many|TRBV2|TRBJ2-2|TRBD2
TGTGCCACGTTACTTAGCGGGGGGGCTAGCACCGGGGAGCTGTTTTTT
CATLLSGGASTGELFF
>-|TRBV7-8|TRBJ1-2|-
TGTGCCAGCAGCTTATATAAGGGCTATGGCTACACCTTC
CASSLYKGYGYTF
>many|TRBV19|TRBJ1-2|-
TGTGCCAGTAGTGCCAAGTATGCGGGGCATGACTACACCTTC
CASSAKYAGHDYTF
>many|TRBV15|TRBJ1-2|-
TGTGCCACCAGCAGAGATAAGGGTCCGGGCGGCTACACCTTC
CATSRDKGPGGYTF
>-|TRBV7-6|TRBJ1-2|-
TGTGCCAGCAGCACGACGATTGGAAACTATGGCTACACCTTC
CASSTTIGNYGYTF
>few|TRBV20-1|TRBJ2-7|-
TGCAGTGCTAGGGCTTCTGGAGAGATTATGAAGTACTTC
CSARASGEIMKYF
>-|TRBV19|TRBJ2-7|TRBD2
TGTGCCAGTAGTCCTAGCGGGCCTGCCTACGAGCAGTACTTC
CASSPSGPAYEQYF
>-|TRBV7-9|TRBJ2-7|-
TGTGCCTGGGCAGTTGGGTACTCCTACGAGCAGTACTTC
CAWAVGYSYEQYF
>many|TRBV19|TRBJ1-2|TRBD1
TGTGCCAGTAGTATCTCAAGGACAGGGAACTATGGCTACACCTTC
CASSISRTGNYGYTF
>-|TRBV19|TRBJ1-1|-
TGTGCCAGTAGGGTGGGGCTCGGCACTGAAGCTTTCTTT
CASRVGLGTEAFF
>many|TRBV13|TRBJ1-2|-
TGTGCCAGCAGTCCCGTTGACACAGGTTTCTATGGCTACACCTTC
CASSPVDTGFYGYTF
>-|TRBV7-8|TRBJ2-7|TRBD2
TGTGCCAGCAGCGCGGGGGGACTAGCGGGGACCTACGAGCAGTACTTC
CASSAGGLAGTYEQYF
>once|TRBV11-2|TRBJ2-1|TRBD2
TGTGCCAGCAGCTTACGAGCGGGAGCTGATGATGACCAGTTCTTC
CASSLRAGADDDQFF
>-|TRBV7-9|TRBJ2-7|-
TGTGCCAGCAGCCCAATCGGGGGCAGGGACGAGCAGTACTTC
CASSPIGGRDEQYF
>-|TRBV7-8|TRBJ2-7|TRBD2
TGCGCCAGCAGCCAAGAATGGCGGGAGGGCCGGTACGAGCAGTACTTC
CASSQEWREGRYEQYF
>few|TRBV6-5|TRBJ1-2|TRBD1
TGTGCCAGCAGGGACTCGGACAGGACCTATGGCTACACCTTC
CASRDSDRTYGYTF
>-|TRBV24-1|TRBJ1-6|-
TGTGCCACCAGTAGGAGCGGGGCAGATTCACCCCTCCACTTT
CATSRSGADSPLHF
>-|TRBV29-1|TRBJ2-5|TRBD2
TGCAGCGTTGATGGACTAGCGGGGCAAGGGGCCCAGTACTTC
CSVDGLAGQGAQYF
>many|TRBV19|TRBJ1-5|-
TGTGCCAGTAGTATTGAAAGCAATCAGCCCCAGCATTTT
CASSIESNQPQHF
>once|TRBV29-1|TRBJ1-2|TRBD1
TGCAGCGTTGACGCCCCGGGACAGGGTTTTGGAGGCTACACCTTC
CSVDAPGQGFGGYTF
>many|TRBV7-9|TRBJ1-5|-
TGTGCCAGCTCTCTCGGGCAAACCCAGCCCCAGCATTTT
CASSLGQTQPQHF
>few|TRBV2|TRBJ1-3|TRBD1
TGTGCCAGCAGATACACCGGGACAGGGCTTTCTGGAAACACCATATATTTT
CASRYTGTGLSGNTIYF
>-|TRBV20-1|TRBJ1-1|-
TGCAGTGCTAGTCTTTCAACGAACACTGAAGCTTTCTTT
CSASLSTNTEAFF
>-|TRBV2|TRBJ2-5|-
TGTGCCAGCATGGAGGAACAGCCCCGGGAGACCCAGTACTTC
CASMEEQPRETQYF
>-|TRBV7-2|TRBJ2-6|-
TGTGCCACCGCTACCCGAGGGGCTGGGGCCAACGTCCTGACTTTC
CATATRGAGANVLTF
>many|TRBV5-1|TRBJ2-6|TRBD1
TGCGCCAGCAGCTTGAGGGCAGGGGGCTCTGGGGCCAACGTCCTGACTTTC
CASSLRAGGSGANVLTF
>-|TRBV6-5|TRBJ1-4|-
TGTGCCAGCAGTTACTCGACGGGGGCTAATGAAAAACTGTTTTTT
CASSYSTGANEKLFF
>-|TRBV7-2|TRBJ1-6|-
TGTGCCAGCAGCTTGGGGTTTGGAACCCTCCACTTT
CASSLGFGTLHF
>few|TRBV20-1|TRBJ2-2|-
TGCAGTGCGCGAGGCTCGATCCCCGGGGAGCTGTTTTTT
CSARGSIPGELFF